These 30 T cell receptor beta chains were sequenced from one sample in a study of T cell responses to AZD1222 COVID-19 vaccine. Assay used: immunoSEQ multiplex PCR; TCRdb lists only in-frame clones, some missing. This sample has about 150,000 clones, with more than 85% found just once. The sample was peripheral blood, taken on day 0 of AZD1222 vaccination. The source is an adult in good health.

The chain combines TRBV9 with TRBJ1-6; TRBD1 is a possible D gene (5 bases). This CDR3 spans 14 amino acids. The ends were cut back, 0 bases at V and 5 bases at J, with 6 bases in the middle. Per the germline V gene, CDR1 is SGDLS and CDR2 is YYNGEE. The CDR3 DNA follows: TGTGCCAGCAGCGTAGGCAGGGATAATTCACCCCTCCACTTT. Translation gives CASSVGRDNSPLHF.

The gene calls are TRBV6-5 and TRBJ2-3; 7 bases are shared with TRBD1. J gave up 1 base and V 8 bases, and 9 bases lay outside the gene matches. Germline V gene lookup returns CDR1 MNHEY and CDR2 SVGAGI. This CDR3 spans 15 amino acids. The CDR3 DNA reads as TGTGCCAGCGCCCTACAGGGGTCGGGCACAGATACGCAGTATTTT. It codes for CASALQGSGTDTQYF.

The chain combines TRBV6-5 with TRBJ1-4; D is undetermined. This CDR3 is 14 amino acids long. V shed 7 bases and J shed 0 bases, with 9 bases lying between them. From germline, CDR1 is MNHEY and CDR2 SVGAGI. The CDR3 here is CASKIRATNEKLFF. The CDR3 DNA sequence: TGTGCCAGCAAAATACGGGCAACTAATGAAAAACTGTTTTTT.

This chain joins TRBV19 and TRBJ1-6; no clear D gene. Germline loops: CDR1 LNHDA, CDR2 SQIVND (reference sequence). The CDR3 contains 13 residues. The V end was cut by 4 bases, the J end by 7 bases, with 8 bases between. The chain's CDR3 is CASSSLGNSPLHF. Written as DNA, the CDR3 is TGTGCCAGTAGTAGCCTCGGGAATTCACCCCTCCACTTT. Combining the CDR3 with reference TRBV19 and TRBJ1-6 gives the whole variable domain DGGITQSPKYLFRKEGQNVTLSCEQNLNHDAMYWYRQDPGQGLRLIYYSQIVNDFQKGDIAEGYSVSREKKESFPLTVTSAQKNPTAFYLCASSSLGNSPLHFGNGTRLTVT.

This chain connects TRBV18 to TRBJ1-1; D is unresolved. CDR3 size: 14 residues. CDR1 KGHSH and CDR2 LQKENI come from the germline V gene. V was clipped by 0 bases and J by 6 bases, with 11 bases between them. Written as DNA, the CDR3 is TGTGCCAGCTCACCACCTTGGGGAGACGCTGAAGCTTTCTTT. Residues: CASSPPWGDAEAFF.

The chain recombines TRBV2 with TRBJ1-4; no firm D call. From germline, CDR1 is SNHLY and CDR2 FYNNEI. V lost 9 bases to trimming and J lost 4 bases, with 15 bases between them. This CDR3 comprises 14 residues. The CDR3 loop reads CARRPAEFNEKLFF. As DNA, the CDR3 is TGTGCCAGGAGACCGGCCGAATTTAATGAAAAACTGTTTTTT.

The chain recombines TRBV6-5 with TRBJ1-5; 9 bases match TRBD1. The germline gives CDR1 MNHEY, CDR2 SVGAGI. The CDR3 has 15 amino acids. With 5 bases clipped from V and 1 base from J, the junction kept 3 bases outside the gene matches. CDR3 residues: CASSHRGRSNQPQHF. The CDR3 DNA is TGTGCCAGCAGTCACAGGGGGCGAAGCAATCAGCCCCAGCATTTT.

This chain joins TRBV7-2 and TRBJ1-5, with D unresolved. This CDR3 region has 15 residues. V dropped 5 bases and J dropped 0 bases, with 11 bases sitting between them. Germline CDR1 is SGHTA and CDR2 is FQGNSA. The CDR3: CASSLNLNSNQPQHF. In DNA, the CDR3 is TGTGCCAGCAGCCTCAATCTAAATAGCAATCAGCCCCAGCATTTT. Based on the CDR3 plus reference TRBV7-2 and TRBJ1-5, the full variable domain is GAGVSQSPSNKVTEKGKDVELRCDPISGHTALYWYRQSLGQGLEFLIYFQGNSAPDKSGLPSDRFSAERTGGSVSTLTIQRTQQEDSAVYLCASSLNLNSNQPQHFGDGTRLSIL.

The chain combines TRBV12-5 with TRBJ1-4, with 10 nucleotides matching TRBD1. The CDR3 is 16 amino acids. CDR1 is LGHNT and CDR2 is FRNRAP in the germline V gene. J lost 3 bases, V lost 5 bases, and 6 bases had no gene match. The DNA of the CDR3 is TGTGCTAGTGGTATAGACAGGGGGCAGGCTAATGAAAAACTGTTTTTT. This gives the protein CASGIDRGQANEKLFF.

The chain has TRBV18 and TRBJ2-7; 7 bases align to TRBD1. The V gene end was trimmed by 3 bases and the J gene end by 2 bases; junction bases not matched to a gene: 1. This CDR3 is built from 13 residues. Germline CDR1 KGHSH, CDR2 LQKENI. The CDR3 sequence: CASSPQGAYEQYF. The CDR3 DNA sequence: TGTGCCAGCTCACCCCAGGGGGCCTACGAGCAGTACTTC.

This rearrangement joins TRBV29-1 to TRBJ1-1; 8 nucleotides align to TRBD1. V gave up 6 bases and J gave up 2 bases; unmatched junction bases: 11. This CDR3 comprises 15 residues. The V gene's germline CDR1 is SQVTM and CDR2 ANQGSEA. The CDR3 coding sequence is TGCAGCGTCCACCCGGACAGGGTGATTAACACTGAAGCTTTCTTT. This sequence encodes CSVHPDRVINTEAFF.

The rearrangement joins TRBV18 to TRBJ1-4, with a possible D match to TRBD1 (6 bases). CDR3 length: 13 residues. Germline CDR1 and CDR2: KGHSH and LQKENI. The V gene lost 4 bases and the J gene lost 5 bases, with 8 bases spanning the gap. CDR3 DNA sequence: TGTGCCAGCTCACAGGGGGACAATGAAAAACTGTTTTTT. It encodes CASSQGDNEKLFF.

The rearrangement joins TRBV30 to TRBJ2-7; TRBD1 might be the D (6 bases). This CDR3 region has 15 residues. V dropped 1 base and J dropped 3 bases, with 16 bases sitting between them. Per the germline V gene, CDR1 is GTSNPN and CDR2 is SVGIG (reference sequence). CDR3 loop: CAWSDPGTNIYEQYF. The CDR3 DNA follows: TGTGCCTGGAGTGACCCCGGGACAAATATCTACGAGCAGTACTTC.

The genes are TRBV29-1 and TRBJ1-4; D gene uncertain. Germline V gene sequence: CDR1 SQVTM, CDR2 ANQGSEA. This CDR3 contains 13 residues. The V and J ends lost 8 bases and 4 bases respectively, with 14 bases between them. CDR3 residues: CSFLTGNNEKLFF. DNA of the CDR3: TGCAGCTTCCTCACGGGGAATAATGAAAAACTGTTTTTT.

J is TRBJ1-1 and V is TRBV5-1; a possible D gene is TRBD1 (5 bases). The CDR3 extends over 16 amino acids. The V end lost 4 bases, the J end lost 0 bases, and 16 bases lay between the germline ends. Germline-derived CDR1 and CDR2 are SGHRS and YFSETQ. CDR3 in DNA: TGCGCCAGCAGCCCTCAGGGTGGAGCTTTGAACACTGAAGCTTTCTTT. This codes for CASSPQGGALNTEAFF.

This clone was recorded once. The J gene is TRBJ1-2, the V gene TRBV30, with D possibly being TRBD1 (6 bases). The CDR3 sequence is 13 residues long. Germline-derived CDR1 and CDR2 are GTSNPN and SVGIG (reference sequence). V lost 0 bases to trimming and J lost 7 bases, with 12 bases between them. CDR3: CAWSVQGGTGYTF. As DNA, the CDR3 is TGTGCCTGGAGTGTACAGGGAGGGACTGGCTACACCTTC. The variable domain in full, completed from reference TRBV30 and TRBJ1-2, reads SQTIHQWPATLVQPVGSPLSLECTVEGTSNPNLYWYRQAAGRGLQLLFYSVGIGQISSEVPQNLSASRPQDRQFILSSKKLLLSDSGFYLCAWSVQGGTGYTFGSGTRLTVV.

The chain links TRBV7-2 to TRBJ1-2; D possibly corresponds to TRBD1 (6 bases). This CDR3 has 14 residues. The V and J ends lost 2 bases and 6 bases respectively, with 13 bases between them. Germline-derived CDR1 and CDR2 are SGHTA and FQGNSA. The CDR3 bases are TGTGCCAGCAGCTTACGAAACAGGGCCGATGGCTACACCTTC. This encodes CASSLRNRADGYTF.

This rearrangement joins TRBV3-1 (or the pseudogene TRBV3-2) to TRBJ1-3; TRBD1 matches at 8 bases. V shed 3 bases and J 0 bases; nucleotides not matched to a gene: 4. This CDR3 is 16 amino acids long. The germline gives CDR1 LGHDT, CDR2 YNNKEL (reference sequence). CDR3 sequence (DNA): TGTGCCAGCAGCCAGACCGGGACAGGCTCTGGAAACACCATATATTTT. Its translation is CASSQTGTGSGNTIYF.

The rearrangement links TRBV7-9 to TRBJ1-3; D is unresolved. V was pared by 5 bases and J by 2 bases, with 13 bases between. The CDR3 has 15 residues. Germline CDR1 reads SEHNR; CDR2 reads FQNEAQ (reference sequence). The CDR3 region has the DNA TGTGCCAGCAGCGGGGTCTTACCCGCTGGAAACACCATATATTTT. It codes for CASSGVLPAGNTIYF.

The gene calls are TRBV2 and TRBJ2-2; 8 nucleotides match TRBD1. The CDR3 has 15 amino acids. After removal of 6 bases from V and 4 bases from J, the junction contained 7 bases not matched to a gene. Germline V gene sequence: CDR1 SNHLY, CDR2 FYNNEI. CDR3 in amino acids: CASRSGQGPTGELFF. CDR3 sequence (DNA): TGTGCCAGCAGGTCAGGACAGGGCCCCACCGGGGAGCTGTTTTTT.

This chain joins TRBV6-5 and TRBJ2-3; unclear D gene. V lost 0 bases to trimming and J lost 2 bases, with 9 bases between them. Germline CDR1 MNHEY, CDR2 SVGAGI. The CDR3 is made up of 15 amino acids. The CDR3 here is CASSYSSPVTDTQYF. The CDR3 DNA reads as TGTGCCAGCAGTTACTCGTCCCCGGTCACAGATACGCAGTATTTT.

This chain uses TRBV4-1 with TRBJ2-3; 7 bases agree with TRBD1. The junction had 9 bases not matched to a gene; V was cut back by 1 base and J by 5 bases. CDR1 and CDR2 (germline): MGHRA, YSYEKL. This CDR3 contains 16 residues. DNA for the CDR3: TGCGCCAGCAGCCAAGCGTCGGGACAGCCTGAAGATACGCAGTATTTT. Amino acid sequence: CASSQASGQPEDTQYF.

V is TRBV9 and J is TRBJ2-3, with D hard to call. CDR1 and CDR2 (germline): SGDLS, YYNGEE. The CDR3 spans 12 residues. V lost 3 bases and J 9 bases, leaving 11 bases between the germline ends. This CDR3 is CASSGDLGTQYF. The CDR3 bases are TGTGCCAGCAGCGGCGACTTGGGCACGCAGTATTTT. The full variable domain, with the rest looked up from reference TRBV9 and TRBJ2-3, is DSGVTQTPKHLITATGQRVTLRCSPRSGDLSVYWYQQSLDQGLQFLIQYYNGEERAKGNILERFSAQQFPDLHSELNLSSLELGDSALYFCASSGDLGTQYFGPGTRLTVL.

The chain links TRBV27 to TRBJ2-7; 10 bases are shared with TRBD1. There are 17 residues in the CDR3. V trimming: 0 bases; J trimming: 4 bases; junction bases outside the gene matches: 9. Germline V CDR1 and CDR2: MNHEY, SMNVEV (reference sequence). The CDR3 DNA reads TGTGCCAGCAGTTTATCGGTAGGAGACAGGGGGCTGTACGAGCAGTACTTC. Translated, it gives CASSLSVGDRGLYEQYF.

The chain has TRBV6-5 and TRBJ1-4, with D unclear. The V end was cut by 8 bases, the J end by 0 bases, with 10 bases between. The V gene's germline CDR1 is MNHEY and CDR2 SVGAGI. The CDR3 has 14 residues. The CDR3, as DNA: TGTGCCAGCGTGCAGCCAGCAACTAATGAAAAACTGTTTTTT. Protein product: CASVQPATNEKLFF.

J is TRBJ2-7 and V is TRBV2; D is undetermined. The CDR3 loop spans 15 amino acids. The ends were cut back, 4 bases at V and 0 bases at J, with 13 bases in the middle. Germline CDR1 is SNHLY and CDR2 is FYNNEI. The chain's CDR3 is CASSVLDAGSYEQYF. The CDR3 DNA reads TGTGCCAGCAGTGTACTCGACGCCGGCTCCTACGAGCAGTACTTC. The full variable domain, its missing parts supplied by reference TRBV2 and TRBJ2-7, is EPEVTQTPSHQVTQMGQEVILRCVPISNHLYFYWYRQILGQKVEFLVSFYNNEISEKSEIFDDQFSVERPDGSNFTLKIRSTKLEDSAMYFCASSVLDAGSYEQYFGPGTRLTVT.

The chain carries TRBV6-2 or TRBV6-3 and TRBJ1-1; D is unresolved. In germline, CDR1 is MNHEY, CDR2 SVGEGT. CDR3 length equals 12 residues. With 6 bases removed from V and 11 bases from J, the gap between germline ends came to 16 bases. The CDR3 DNA reads TGTGCCAGCAGCCCAGACGCTCGAGGGGCTTTCTTT. Translation: CASSPDARGAFF.

The chain combines TRBV3-1 (or the pseudogene TRBV3-2) with TRBJ1-2; D might be TRBD1 (5 bases). Germline assignment: CDR1 LGHDT and CDR2 YNNKEL (reference sequence). This CDR3 spans 13 amino acids. The ends were cut back, 3 bases at V and 7 bases at J, with 12 bases in the middle. In DNA form, the CDR3 reads TGTGCCAGCAGCCATGGGGGATTAGGTGGCTACACCTTC. It encodes CASSHGGLGGYTF.

This sequence joins TRBV7-3 and TRBJ1-4; D gene uncertain. Germline CDR1 SGHTA, CDR2 FQGTGA. This CDR3 is built from 11 residues. Trimming took off 2 bases at V and 7 bases at J, with 2 bases between the two ends. CDR3 sequence (DNA): TGTGCCAGCAGCTTACTTGAAAAACTGTTTTTT. This gives the protein CASSLLEKLFF. The complete variable domain, with remaining parts taken from reference TRBV7-3 and TRBJ1-4, reads GAGVSQTPSNKVTEKGKYVELRCDPISGHTALYWYRQSLGQGPEFLIYFQGTGAADDSGLPNDRFFAVRPEGSVSTLKIQRTERGDSAVYLCASSLLEKLFFGSGTQLSVL.

V usage is TRBV23-1 and J usage is TRBJ1-1; D gene unclear. TRBV23-1 counts as an open reading frame of uncertain function. The CDR3 has 15 amino acids. V dropped 3 bases and J dropped 3 bases, with 14 bases sitting between them. The CDR3 reads CASSHQRAGYTEAFF. CDR3 nucleotides: TGCGCCAGCAGTCATCAACGGGCGGGTTACACTGAAGCTTTCTTT.